A single TCR beta chain is shown here with its context. Its specificity is not known. Germline V gene sequence: CDR1 SGHRS, CDR2 YFSETQ. The V and J ends lost 4 bases and 0 bases respectively, with 11 bases between them. The CDR3 loop spans 14 amino acids. These data come from a study of CD8 T cells in ankylosing spondylitis. The study, taken as a whole, reports: In ankylosing spondylitis patients, matched synovial fluid reportedly showed significant enrichment of disease-linked clones. A TCR beta motif of eight highly homologous variants appeared characteristic of ankylosing spondylitis blood. Within peripheral blood, clones linked to disease were CD8+ and relatively rare. Prior literature has documented some motif variants in synovial fluid and blood from reactive arthritis.

Scientists made TCR beta libraries using quantitative 5'-RACE with molecular barcodes. TCRdb ran MiXCR on the 5' RACE reads and lists one entry per CDR3 protein. The sample holds just under 550,000 distinct CDR3 sequences, about an eighth seen once. The sample consisted of blood, either unsorted or a sorted T cell fraction (not recorded which). The rearrangement links TRBV5-1 to TRBJ2-7; D is undetermined. This sequence originates from a male donor with ankylosing spondylitis. DNA for the CDR3: TGCGCCAGCAGCCCCGGTGGGGTCTCCTACGAGCAGTACTTC. The encoded protein is CASSPGGVSYEQYF.